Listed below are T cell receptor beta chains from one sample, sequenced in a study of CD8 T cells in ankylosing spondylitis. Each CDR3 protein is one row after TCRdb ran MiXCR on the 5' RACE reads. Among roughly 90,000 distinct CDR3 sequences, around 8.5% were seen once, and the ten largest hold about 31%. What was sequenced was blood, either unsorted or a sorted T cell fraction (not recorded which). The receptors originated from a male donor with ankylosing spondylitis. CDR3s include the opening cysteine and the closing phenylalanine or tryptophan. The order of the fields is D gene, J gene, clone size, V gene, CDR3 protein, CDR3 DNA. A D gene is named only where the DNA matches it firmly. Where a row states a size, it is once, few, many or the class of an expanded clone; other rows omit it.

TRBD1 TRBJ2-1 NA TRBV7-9 CASSSTGTGSDEQFF TGTGCCAGCAGCTCGACCGGGACAGGGAGTGATGAGCAGTTCTTC
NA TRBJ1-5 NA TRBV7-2 CASSFRGPNQPQHF TGTGCCAGCAGCTTTCGAGGGCCAAATCAGCCCCAGCATTTT
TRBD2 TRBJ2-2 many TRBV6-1 CATPGLASHTGELFF TGTGCCACTCCGGGACTAGCGTCGCACACCGGGGAGCTGTTTTTT
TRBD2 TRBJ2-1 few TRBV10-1 CASSEPGLAGSQFF TGCGCCAGCAGTGAGCCTGGACTAGCGGGAAGTCAGTTCTTC
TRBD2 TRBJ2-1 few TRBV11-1 CASTPEGLAAYNEQFF TGTGCCAGCACCCCCGAGGGACTAGCGGCGTACAATGAGCAGTTCTTC
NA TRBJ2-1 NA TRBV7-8 CASSQGSLNEQFF TGTGCCAGCAGCCAAGGTAGTCTAAATGAGCAGTTCTTC
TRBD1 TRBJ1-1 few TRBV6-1 CASSEWTGLNTEAFF TGTGCCAGCAGTGAATGGACAGGGCTGAACACTGAAGCTTTCTTT
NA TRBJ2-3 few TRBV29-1 CSVPTRGGTTDTQYF TGCAGCGTTCCCACCAGGGGGGGGACCACAGATACGCAGTATTTT
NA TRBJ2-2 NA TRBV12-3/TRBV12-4 CASSFRLPDTGELFF TGTGCCAGCAGTTTCCGGCTACCGGACACCGGGGAGCTGTTTTTT
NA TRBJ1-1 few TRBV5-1 CASSIERAYANLEAFF TGCGCCAGCAGTATAGAACGAGCATACGCGAACCTTGAAGCTTTCTTT
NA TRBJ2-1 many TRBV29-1 CSVAPNRYNEQFF TGCAGCGTTGCCCCCAATCGCTACAATGAGCAGTTCTTC
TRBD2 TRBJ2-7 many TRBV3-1 CASSPRGLAGVEQYF TGTGCCAGCAGCCCACGGGGACTAGCGGGAGTCGAGCAGTACTTC
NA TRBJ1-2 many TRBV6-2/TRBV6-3 CASSYLFEGGGYTF TGTGCCAGCAGTTACTTGTTCGAGGGAGGCGGCTACACCTTC
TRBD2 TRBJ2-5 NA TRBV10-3 CAISESASGSAQYF TGTGCCATCAGTGAGTCGGCTAGCGGGAGTGCCCAGTACTTC
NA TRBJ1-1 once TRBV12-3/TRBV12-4 CASSLALKELGNTKAFF TGTGCCAGCAGTTTAGCGCTAAAGGAGTTGGGGAACACTAAAGCTTTCTTT
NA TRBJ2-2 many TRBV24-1 CATSKTATNTGELFF TGTGCCACCAGTAAGACGGCTACGAACACCGGGGAGCTGTTTTTT